This T cell receptor beta chain emerged from a study of shared clonotypes between healthy human individuals. The data were produced by immunoSEQ multiplex PCR, yet TCRdb's version contains in-frame clones alone and is incomplete. The sample carries about 2.4 million clones, around nine tenths recorded once. This clone was seen a handful of times. The receptor's source is a man younger than 30 in good health. The sequencing input was naive CD4+ T cells sorted from blood. Subset meaning: CD45RA+ positively selected.

Here the CDR3 DNA reads TGTGCCAGCAGAGCCGACAGGAGCTCTAGCAATCAGCCCCAGCATTTT. This translates into CASRADRSSSNQPQHF. The gene calls are TRBV28 and TRBJ1-5, with a possible D match to TRBD1 (6 bases). The CDR3 sequence is 16 residues long. The V end was cut by 6 bases, the J end by 0 bases, with 15 bases between. Germline lookup yields CDR1 MDHEN and CDR2 SYDVKM.